This T cell receptor beta chain is drawn from a study of cytomegalovirus exposure and HLA in healthy donors. Overall study context: Earlier work reported approximately 110 million unique TCR beta sequences from about 179 million T cells.

Both 60 Vbeta primers and 13 Jbeta primers went into the PCR. Clones were read by immunoSEQ multiplex PCR, and TCRdb kept only the in-frame ones, dropping some. Here the sample spans about 180,000 clones, around 80% being singletons. Study results and caveats: In a later analysis, specific HLA alleles were associated with 15,000 to 20,000 TCR beta sequences at a 0.05 false discovery rate. Cytomegalovirus status was reportedly diagnosed by the classifier with high sensitivity and specificity. The study reported that TCR beta sequences accurately predicted HLA-A and HLA-B alleles in most subjects.

Details on this clone: What it binds is unknown.

V was pared by 5 bases and J by 6 bases, with 8 bases of the junction left unmatched. Germline loops: CDR1 SGHVS, CDR2 FQNEAQ. This CDR3 has 16 residues. V gene TRBV7-8 combines with J gene TRBJ1-5; 12 bases are shared with TRBD1. The receptor's source is a girl aged 10-17 years in good health and CMV-seropositive. Input material: PBMCs. CDR3 coding DNA: TGTGCCAGCAGCGCTCGGGACAGGGGGCAACGTCAGCCCCAGCATTTT. This encodes CASSARDRGQRQPQHF.